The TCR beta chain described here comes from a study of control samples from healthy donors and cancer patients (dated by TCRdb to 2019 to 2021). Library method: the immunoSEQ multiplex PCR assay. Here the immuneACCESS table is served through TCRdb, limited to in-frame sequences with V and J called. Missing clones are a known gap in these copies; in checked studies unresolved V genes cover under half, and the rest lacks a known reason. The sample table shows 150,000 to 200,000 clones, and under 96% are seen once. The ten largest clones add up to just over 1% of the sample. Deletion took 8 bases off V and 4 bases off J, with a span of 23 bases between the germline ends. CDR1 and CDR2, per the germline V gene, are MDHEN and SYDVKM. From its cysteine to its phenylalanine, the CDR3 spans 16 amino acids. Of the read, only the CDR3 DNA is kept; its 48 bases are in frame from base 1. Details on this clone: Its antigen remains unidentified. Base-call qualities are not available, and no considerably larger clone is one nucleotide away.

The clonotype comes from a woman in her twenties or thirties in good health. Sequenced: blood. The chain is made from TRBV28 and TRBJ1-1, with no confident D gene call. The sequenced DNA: TGTGCCAGCCGTTCTTCCGGCCCGTCCTCGGGCACTGAAGCTTTCTTT. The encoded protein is CASRSSGPSSGTEAFF.